This T cell receptor beta chain originates from a study of identical twins. Study-level results: Conclusions were based on cross-sectional statistical analysis, without following the same donors. Sequences that were out-of-frame, alpha and twin-shared displayed an excess of low generation probability. Modelling approaches yielded underestimates of out-of-frame TCR alpha sharing between monozygotic twins. Less excess twin sharing appeared in beta out-of-frame sequences.

Germline loops: CDR1 DFQATT, CDR2 SNEGSKA (reference sequence). CDR3 length equals 13 residues. With 6 bases removed from V and 6 bases from J, the gap between germline ends came to 17 bases. As to this clonotype: Its antigen is unidentified.

TCRdb reanalysed the 5' RACE reads using MiXCR and keeps one entry per CDR3 protein. The sample comprises 200,000 or so distinct CDR3 sequences, around 6.9% of which are singletons, and less than 2% rests with the top ten. The same data also contributed to another study, on yellow fever vaccine responses in identical twins.

The source is a woman aged 18 to 35 in good health. The rearrangement uses TRBV20-1 and TRBJ1-2; possible D gene TRBD1, 5 bases. The sample comprised memory (CD45RO+) T cells sorted from blood. The CDR3: CSAEGLGGDGYTF. The CDR3 DNA reads as TGCAGTGCCGAGGGGTTGGGTGGGGATGGCTACACCTTC.